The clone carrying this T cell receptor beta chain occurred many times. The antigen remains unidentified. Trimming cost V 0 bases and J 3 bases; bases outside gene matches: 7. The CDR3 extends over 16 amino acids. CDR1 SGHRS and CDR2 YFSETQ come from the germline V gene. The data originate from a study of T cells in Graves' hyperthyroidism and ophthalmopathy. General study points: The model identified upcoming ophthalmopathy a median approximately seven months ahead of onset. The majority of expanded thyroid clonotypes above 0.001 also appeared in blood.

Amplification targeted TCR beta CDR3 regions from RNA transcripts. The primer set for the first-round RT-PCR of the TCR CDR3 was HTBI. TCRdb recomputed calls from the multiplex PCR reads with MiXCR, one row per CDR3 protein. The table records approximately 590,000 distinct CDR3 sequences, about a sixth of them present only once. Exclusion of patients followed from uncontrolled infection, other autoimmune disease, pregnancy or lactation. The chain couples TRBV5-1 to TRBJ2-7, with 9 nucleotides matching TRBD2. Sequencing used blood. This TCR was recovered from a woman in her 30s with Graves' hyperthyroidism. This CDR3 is CASSLEPSGTFYEQYF. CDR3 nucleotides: TGCGCCAGCAGCTTGGAACCTAGCGGGACGTTCTACGAGCAGTACTTC. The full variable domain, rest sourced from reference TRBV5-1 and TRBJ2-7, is KAGVTQTPRYLIKTRGQQVTLSCSPISGHRSVSWYQQTPGQGLQFLFEYFSETQRNKGNFPGRFSGRQFSNSRSEMNVSTLELGDSALYLCASSLEPSGTFYEQYFGPGTRLTVT.